Below are 15 T cell receptor beta chains sequenced from a single sample in a study of blood T cell repertoires in COVID-19. Here immunoSEQ multiplex PCR was the method, and the copy in TCRdb shows in-frame clones only, minus some. The table has fewer than 200,000 clones, just under 85% seen once. Sequenced material: peripheral blood. The receptor set was obtained from a woman older than 75 with acute or convalescent COVID-19.

The rearrangement uses TRBV10-2 and TRBJ1-2, with TRBD1 matching 7 bases. J lost 5 bases, V lost 6 bases, and 6 bases had no gene match. The CDR3 has 13 residues. Germline values: CDR1 WSHSY, CDR2 SAAADI. CDR3 in DNA: TGCGCCAGCAGCCCTACAGGGGAGTATGGCTACACCTTC. Translating gives CASSPTGEYGYTF.

This chain joins TRBV27 and TRBJ2-1; TRBD1 agrees at 9 bases. Trimming took 4 bases from V and 4 from J; bases not matched to a gene: 11. This CDR3 is built from 17 residues. The germline CDR1 and CDR2 sequences are MNHEY and SMNVEV (reference sequence). CDR3 loop: CASSSLRRDRAYNEQFF. The CDR3 nucleotides read TGTGCCAGCAGTTCCCTTAGGAGGGACAGGGCATACAATGAGCAGTTCTTC.

The count of this clone is one. The chain carries TRBV18 and TRBJ1-2, with D possibly TRBD1 on 5 matching bases. The CDR3 is made up of 14 amino acids. V was pared by 5 bases and J by 3 bases, with 13 bases between. Germline V gives CDR1 KGHSH, CDR2 LQKENI. CDR3 loop: CASSTGSGDYGYTF. The CDR3 DNA follows: TGTGCCAGCTCAACGGGTTCGGGGGACTATGGCTACACCTTC.

The rearrangement joins TRBV6-5 to TRBJ1-2, with a weak D call TRBD1 (6 bases). Between the trimmed V and J ends, which lost 4 bases and 4 bases, there was a span of 16 bases. The CDR3 extends over 15 amino acids. Germline-derived CDR1 and CDR2 are MNHEY and SVGAGI. The CDR3 loop reads CASSSPKGGSYGYTF. In nucleotides, the CDR3 is TGTGCCAGCAGTTCCCCCAAGGGGGGGTCCTATGGCTACACCTTC.

V usage is TRBV14 and J usage is TRBJ2-1; 8 bases align to TRBD2. In germline, CDR1 is SGHDN, CDR2 FVKESK. V was pared by 4 bases and J by 4 bases, with 9 bases of the junction left unmatched. The CDR3 is 16 amino acids. DNA for the CDR3: TGTGCCAGCAGCCCCCAACTCGGGAGGGGTTACAATGAGCAGTTCTTC. This translates into CASSPQLGRGYNEQFF.

V is TRBV6-5 and J is TRBJ2-7; TRBD1 agrees at 11 bases. Germline V lookup: CDR1 MNHEY, CDR2 SVGAGI. The trim removed 6 bases at V and 5 bases at J, leaving 6 bases unmatched. The CDR3 contains 14 residues. In DNA form, the CDR3 reads TGTGCCAGCAGAGCCGGGACAGGGGGAAACGAGCAGTACTTC. This sequence encodes CASRAGTGGNEQYF.

CDR3 bases: TGCGCCAGCAGCTTAACGCAGTACTACGAGCAGTACTTC. It specifies CASSLTQYYEQYF. V usage is TRBV5-1 and J usage is TRBJ2-7, with D unclear. The V end lost 2 bases, the J end lost 3 bases, and 9 bases lay between the germline ends. Germline loops: CDR1 SGHRS, CDR2 YFSETQ. The CDR3 covers 13 residues.

This rearrangement joins TRBV4-2 to TRBJ1-3, with a possible D match to TRBD1 (6 bases). V lost 4 bases and J 4 bases, leaving 17 bases between the germline ends. The CDR3 runs 16 residues. Germline CDR1 is LGHNA and CDR2 is YNFKEQ. For the CDR3, the DNA is TGTGCCAGCAGCCGAGGTTCAGGGGAAGGGGGAAACACCATATATTTT. Amino acid sequence: CASSRGSGEGGNTIYF.

This chain uses TRBV19 with TRBJ2-1; 8 bases are shared with TRBD2. In germline, CDR1 is LNHDA, CDR2 SQIVND (reference sequence). Germline trimming cut 5 bases from V and 3 bases from J; bases unmatched to any gene: 3. The CDR3 has 14 amino acids. The CDR3 nucleotides read TGTGCCAGTAGTCGGGCGGGGGGCTACAATGAGCAGTTCTTC. Translation: CASSRAGGYNEQFF.

The chain employs TRBV2 and TRBJ1-5; D is possibly TRBD1 (6 bases). Trimming left V 7 bases short and J 4 bases short, with 11 bases between. The CDR3 totals 13 residues. Germline values: CDR1 SNHLY, CDR2 FYNNEI. CDR3 region: CASKSDRNQPQHF. The CDR3 nucleotides read TGTGCCAGCAAATCGGACAGAAATCAGCCCCAGCATTTT.

The rearrangement uses TRBV30 and TRBJ1-5, with D possibly being TRBD1 (5 bases). Trimming cost V 3 bases and J 7 bases, with 19 bases left between them. Per the germline V gene, CDR1 is GTSNPN and CDR2 is SVGIG (reference sequence). The CDR3 spans 15 residues. The CDR3 DNA reads TGTGCCTGGAGAGAAAGGACACCCGGAGTACAGCCCCAGCATTTT. This translates into CAWRERTPGVQPQHF. Full variable domain (missing parts from reference TRBV30 and TRBJ1-5): SQTIHQWPATLVQPVGSPLSLECTVEGTSNPNLYWYRQAAGRGLQLLFYSVGIGQISSEVPQNLSASRPQDRQFILSSKKLLLSDSGFYLCAWRERTPGVQPQHFGDGTRLSIL.

This clone was detected a few times. The rearrangement links TRBV6-5 to TRBJ2-7; 7 bases line up with TRBD2. Per germline, CDR1 MNHEY and CDR2 SVGAGI. With V trimmed by 6 bases and J by 7 bases, 3 bases remained unmatched. The CDR3 runs to 11 residues. The CDR3: CASSPGGEQYF. The CDR3 DNA reads TGTGCCAGCAGCCCCGGGGGGGAGCAGTACTTC.

V usage is TRBV11-2 and J usage is TRBJ2-7; TRBD1 matches 9 bases. Looked up from germline, CDR1 is SGHAT and CDR2 is FQNNGV. The CDR3 consists of 15 residues. J was trimmed by 3 bases and V by 3 bases; bases with no gene match: 6. CDR3 loop: CASSFSPGQGYEQYF. The CDR3 coding sequence is TGTGCCAGCAGCTTTTCACCGGGACAGGGCTACGAGCAGTACTTC.

This clone was seen a few times. V gene TRBV5-1 combines with J gene TRBJ2-3, with a weak D call TRBD2 (7 bases). Trimming removed 4 bases at V and 4 bases at J, with 16 bases between. The CDR3 is made up of 15 amino acids. Germline values: CDR1 SGHRS, CDR2 YFSETQ. CDR3 bases: TGCGCCAGCAGCCCCCGTGGGGGGGCAGCAGATACGCAGTATTTT. Its protein is CASSPRGGAADTQYF.

This sequence joins TRBV4-1 and TRBJ2-5, with 10 positions matching TRBD2. CDR3 length: 17 amino acids. Germline CDR1 and CDR2: MGHRA and YSYEKL. V shed 0 bases and J 5 bases; nucleotides not matched to a gene: 9. The chain's CDR3 is CASSQDRASGSMETQYF. The CDR3 DNA reads as TGCGCCAGCAGCCAAGATCGGGCTAGCGGGAGTATGGAGACCCAGTACTTC.